These T cell receptor beta chains were read from a single sample in a study of blood T cell repertoires in COVID-19. Repertoires were generated with immunoSEQ multiplex PCR, while TCRdb's copy carries only in-frame clones and drops some. This sample has about 200,000 clones, with roughly 90% found just once. Sequenced sample: peripheral blood. The receptors originated from a man aged 55 to 70 with COVID-19, enrolled during active disease. CDR3s include the opening cysteine and the closing phenylalanine or tryptophan. The order of the fields is D gene, V gene, clone size, J gene, CDR3 protein, CDR3 DNA. D genes are given only for firm matches. Not all rows give a size; the values are once, few, many and, for expanded clones, a class.

TRBD1	TRBV27	.	TRBJ2-7	CASSFGTGTFAEQYF	TGTGCCAGCAGTTTCGGGACAGGGACGTTCGCCGAGCAGTACTTC
TRBD2	TRBV14	.	TRBJ2-1	CASRQAGVNYNEQFF	TGTGCCAGCAGACAAGCGGGAGTAAACTACAATGAGCAGTTCTTC
.	TRBV11-2	.	TRBJ1-2	CASSLGLRLIDRGQGYTF	TGTGCCAGCAGCTTAGGCCTACGACTTATCGACAGAGGTCAGGGCTACACCTTC
.	TRBV3-1/TRBV3-2	.	TRBJ1-3	CASSPPSGLGNTIYF	TGTGCCAGCAGCCCCCCCTCAGGGCTGGGAAACACCATATATTTT
TRBD2	TRBV15	few	TRBJ2-4	CATSSGLAGGKNIQYF	TGTGCCACCAGCAGCGGACTAGCGGGAGGGAAAAACATTCAGTACTTC
TRBD1	TRBV10-3	.	TRBJ2-3	CAISDRGRASEGTDTQYF	TGTGCCATCAGTGACAGGGGGCGCGCTAGCGAGGGCACAGATACGCAGTATTTT
TRBD1	TRBV25-1	once	TRBJ1-2	CASSDRLQGAGGYTF	TGTGCCAGCAGTGACCGTTTACAGGGGGCAGGAGGCTACACCTTC
.	TRBV6-5	.	TRBJ1-5	CASSSRQAYNQPQHF	TGTGCCAGCAGTTCCCGACAGGCATACAATCAGCCCCAGCATTTT
.	TRBV18	.	TRBJ1-2	CASSSGSNYGYTF	TGTGCCAGCTCATCGGGGTCTAACTATGGCTACACCTTC
TRBD1	TRBV5-1	.	TRBJ1-4	CASSPAGQALEKLFF	TGCGCCAGCAGCCCGGCCGGACAGGCTCTTGAAAAACTGTTTTTT
TRBD2	TRBV4-1	.	TRBJ2-1	CASSQVISGRANEQFF	TGCGCCAGCAGCCAAGTCATCAGCGGGAGGGCCAATGAGCAGTTCTTC
.	TRBV28	.	TRBJ1-1	CASRSVNTEAFF	TGTGCCAGCAGATCAGTGAACACTGAAGCTTTCTTT
.	TRBV27	.	TRBJ2-7	CASSYFGSGRQYEQYF	TGTGCCAGCAGTTATTTTGGGTCAGGGCGCCAGTACGAGCAGTACTTC
.	TRBV19	.	TRBJ1-1	CASSIQGNMNTEAFF	TGTGCCAGTAGTATACAGGGGAACATGAACACTGAAGCTTTCTTT
.	TRBV7-6	.	TRBJ2-1	CASSYQKGARNEQFF	TGTGCCAGCAGCTACCAGAAGGGAGCTAGGAATGAGCAGTTCTTC
TRBD2	TRBV24-1	.	TRBJ2-3	CATSHSGRMTDTQYF	TGTGCCACCAGTCATAGCGGGAGGATGACAGATACGCAGTATTTT
TRBD1	TRBV19	.	TRBJ2-7	CASSIDRVPVYEQYF	TGTGCCAGTAGTATTGACAGGGTTCCGGTCTACGAGCAGTACTTC
.	TRBV4-2	.	TRBJ1-2	CASSQGPGGRTNYGYTF	TGTGCCAGCAGCCAAGGGCCCGGGGGGCGTACTAACTATGGCTACACCTTC
.	TRBV6-5	.	TRBJ2-7	CASSFSGTPPYEQYF	TGTGCCAGCAGTTTCTCCGGGACACCTCCATACGAGCAGTACTTC
.	TRBV3-1/TRBV3-2	.	TRBJ1-1	CASSSIRDTEAFF	TGTGCCAGCAGCTCCATACGGGACACTGAAGCTTTCTTT
.	TRBV7-2	few	TRBJ1-5	CASSVAPNNQPQHF	TGTGCCAGCAGCGTTGCCCCTAACAATCAGCCCCAGCATTTT
TRBD2	TRBV14	.	TRBJ2-7	CASSQEPPLAGVSYEQYF	TGTGCCAGCAGCCAAGAACCCCCCCTAGCGGGGGTATCCTACGAGCAGTACTTC
.	TRBV10-3	.	TRBJ1-1	CAISESTGRGTEAFF	TGTGCCATCAGTGAGTCGACGGGCAGGGGCACTGAAGCTTTCTTT
TRBD1	TRBV5-1	.	TRBJ1-2	CASSRDSNYGYTF	TGCGCCAGCAGCCGGGACAGTAACTATGGCTACACCTTC
TRBD1	TRBV11-3	.	TRBJ2-1	CASSSRDSYNEQFF	TGTGCCAGCAGCTCGAGGGACAGCTACAATGAGCAGTTCTTC
.	TRBV30	.	TRBJ1-6	CAWSVGVKSPLHF	TGTGCCTGGAGTGTAGGGGTAAAATCACCCCTCCACTTT
.	TRBV12-3/TRBV12-4	.	TRBJ1-1	CASRLGGFAEAFF	TGTGCCAGCCGTCTGGGGGGGTTCGCTGAAGCTTTCTTT
TRBD2	TRBV7-3	.	TRBJ2-2	CASSSGLAGNTGELFF	TGTGCCAGCAGCTCAGGACTAGCGGGGAACACCGGGGAGCTGTTTTTT